This entry concerns a single T cell receptor (beta chain). This sample was taken from a study of shared clonotypes between healthy human individuals. The naive CD8 fraction comprised CD45RO-negative cells positively selected for CCR7 and excluded terminally differentiated effector memory CD45RA+ cells. All donors were healthy HIV-negative adults lacking recent acute infections or vaccinations. Deep was the level at which the assay was run. Replicate PCRs for sorted subsets used around 190 ng DNA; this equaled about 30,000 T cell genomes. The assay was immunoSEQ multiplex PCR, and TCRdb's table has in-frame clones only and misses some. The sample includes 600,000 or so clones, about 98% of them seen just once. Germline assignment: CDR1 MNHEY and CDR2 SMNVEV (reference sequence). Trimming cost V 6 bases and J 0 bases, with 24 bases left between them. This CDR3 is 19 amino acids long.

Sequenced: naive CD8+ T cells sorted from blood. V is TRBV27 and J is TRBJ2-1; perhaps TRBD2 as D (6 bases). The receptor's source is a man under 40 in good health. CDR3 loop: CASRPDSGPGLSSYNEQFF. The CDR3 DNA sequence: TGTGCCAGCAGGCCAGATTCGGGCCCGGGACTTAGCTCCTACAATGAGCAGTTCTTC.